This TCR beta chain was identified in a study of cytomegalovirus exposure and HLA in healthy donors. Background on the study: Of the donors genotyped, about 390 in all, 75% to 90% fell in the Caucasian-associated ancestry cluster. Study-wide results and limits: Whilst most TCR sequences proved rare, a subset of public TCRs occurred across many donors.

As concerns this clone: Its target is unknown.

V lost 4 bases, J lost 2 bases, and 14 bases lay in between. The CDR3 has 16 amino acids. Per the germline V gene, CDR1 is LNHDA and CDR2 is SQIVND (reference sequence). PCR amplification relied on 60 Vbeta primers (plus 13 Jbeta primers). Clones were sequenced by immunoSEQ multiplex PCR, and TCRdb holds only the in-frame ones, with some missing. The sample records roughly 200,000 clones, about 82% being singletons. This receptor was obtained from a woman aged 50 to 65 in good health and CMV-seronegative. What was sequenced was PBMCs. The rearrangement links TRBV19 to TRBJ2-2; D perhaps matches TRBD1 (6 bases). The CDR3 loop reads CASSTLQGPNTGELFF. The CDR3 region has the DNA TGTGCCAGTAGTACCCTACAGGGACCAAACACCGGGGAGCTGTTTTTT.